Presented here are 31 T cell receptor beta chains from one specimen sequenced in a study of PD-1 and CTLA-4 blockade in melanoma. The protocol was immunoSEQ multiplex PCR, while the TCRdb copy is restricted to in-frame clones and leaves out a portion. This sample has some 29,000 clones, with roughly nine tenths found just once. The sequencing here drew on CD8+ T cells from peripheral blood, taken before anti-PD-1 treatment. The receptors come from a human donor with melanoma.

This clone was recorded only once. The chain has TRBV13 and TRBJ1-1; D not certain. The CDR3 totals 14 residues. Germline CDR1 is PRHDT and CDR2 is FYEKMQ (reference sequence). The V gene lost 6 bases and the J gene lost 0 bases, with 11 bases spanning the gap. Written as DNA, the CDR3 is TGTGCCAGCAGTTTCCGGGAGATGAACACTGAAGCTTTCTTT. Its protein is CASSFREMNTEAFF.

This rearrangement joins TRBV7-9 to TRBJ2-3; D is uncertain. Germline V gene data show CDR1 as SEHNR and CDR2 as FQNEAQ (reference sequence). This CDR3 region has 15 residues. The V end was cut by 8 bases, the J end by 0 bases, with 15 bases between. The CDR3 DNA reads TGTGCCAGCGTCAGGTCAGCTATTAGCACAGATACGCAGTATTTT. Protein sequence: CASVRSAISTDTQYF.

The rearrangement joins TRBV30 to TRBJ1-1; D unclear. The CDR3 covers 13 residues. The germline V gene has CDR1 GTSNPN and CDR2 SVGIG (reference sequence). The V end lost 1 base, the J end lost 5 bases, and 11 bases lay between the germline ends. The CDR3 loop reads CAWSGNSETEAFF. Here the CDR3 DNA reads TGTGCCTGGAGTGGGAATTCGGAGACTGAAGCTTTCTTT.

The chain combines TRBV6-1 with TRBJ2-3; D is possibly TRBD2 (6 bases). Germline lookup yields CDR1 MNHNS and CDR2 SASEGT. The CDR3 loop spans 15 amino acids. V dropped 1 base and J dropped 6 bases, with 14 bases sitting between them. This CDR3 reads CASSEGGDSYDTQYF. The CDR3 DNA reads TGTGCCAGCAGTGAAGGGGGGGATAGTTACGATACGCAGTATTTT.

The genes are TRBV7-3 and TRBJ2-1; 11 bases line up with TRBD2. The germline gives CDR1 SGHTA, CDR2 FQGTGA. This CDR3 comprises 16 residues. V trimming: 5 bases; J trimming: 7 bases; junction bases outside the gene matches: 10. CDR3 in amino acids: CASSHPLAGGRNEQFF. CDR3 sequence (DNA): TGTGCCAGCAGCCACCCCCTAGCGGGAGGAAGGAATGAGCAGTTCTTC. Variable domain in full (rest from reference TRBV7-3 and TRBJ2-1): GAGVSQTPSNKVTEKGKYVELRCDPISGHTALYWYRQSLGQGPEFLIYFQGTGAADDSGLPNDRFFAVRPEGSVSTLKIQRTERGDSAVYLCASSHPLAGGRNEQFFGPGTRLTVL.

The chain has TRBV15 and TRBJ2-7, with TRBD2 identical over 14 bases. Germline lookup yields CDR1 LNHNV and CDR2 YYDKDF (reference sequence). The V and J ends lost 0 bases and 6 bases, in that order; junction bases with no gene match: 4. CDR3 length: 16 residues. CDR3 DNA: TGTGCCACCAGCAGAGAACTGGGACTAGCGGGGGCCGAGCAGTACTTC. It encodes CATSRELGLAGAEQYF.

The chain links TRBV28 to TRBJ1-5; D may be TRBD1 (5 bases). This CDR3 has 12 residues. With 11 bases removed from V and 4 bases from J, the gap between germline ends came to 12 bases. The germline gives CDR1 MDHEN, CDR2 SYDVKM. CDR3: CAGAQGNQPQHF. Written as DNA, the CDR3 is TGTGCCGGGGCTCAGGGAAATCAGCCCCAGCATTTT.

In this sample, this clone is medium-sized. The sample holds other DNA sequences that translate to the same CDR3. The gene calls are TRBV5-1 and TRBJ2-7; D unclear. CDR1 SGHRS and CDR2 YFSETQ come from the germline V gene. This CDR3 region has 13 residues. V dropped 4 bases and J dropped 1 base, with 9 bases sitting between them. The CDR3: CASSPSESYEQYF. The CDR3 region has the DNA TGCGCCAGCAGCCCCAGCGAGTCCTACGAGCAGTACTTC.

The chain uses TRBV4-1 and TRBJ1-1; D is possibly TRBD1 (6 bases). Germline CDR1 is MGHRA and CDR2 is YSYEKL. V lost 0 bases and J lost 1, with 9 bases in between. CDR3 length: 15 amino acids. This chain's CDR3 is CASSQDGRGNTEAFF. Here the CDR3 DNA reads TGCGCCAGCAGCCAAGATGGCAGGGGGAACACTGAAGCTTTCTTT.

V is TRBV28 and J is TRBJ1-2; D is ambiguous. The germline V gene encodes CDR1 MDHEN and CDR2 SYDVKM. This CDR3 is 12 amino acids long. V was clipped by 5 bases and J by 7 bases, with 11 bases between them. In DNA, the CDR3 is TGTGCCAGCAGTATACAAGGAGCTGGCTACACCTTC. Translation gives CASSIQGAGYTF.

The chain recombines TRBV7-6 with TRBJ1-5; 8 nucleotides match TRBD1. The CDR3 contains 14 residues. The junction had 2 bases not matched to a gene; V was cut back by 2 bases and J by 5 bases. CDR1 and CDR2 from the germline V gene are SGHVS and FNYEAQ. The CDR3 nucleotides read TGTGCCAGCAGCTTATTACAGGGGGATCAGCCCCAGCATTTT. Protein: CASSLLQGDQPQHF.

The chain employs TRBV7-9 and TRBJ2-7; TRBD2 matches at 14 bases. This CDR3 comprises 15 residues. V lost 1 base to trimming and J lost 6 bases; unmatched junction nucleotides: 2. The germline V gene encodes CDR1 SEHNR and CDR2 FQNEAQ (reference sequence). CDR3 loop: CASSLVGLAGGEQYF. CDR3 sequence (DNA): TGTGCCAGCAGCTTAGTAGGACTAGCGGGAGGCGAGCAGTACTTC.

The chain uses TRBV6-5 and TRBJ2-7; 11 bases map to TRBD1. The CDR3 extends over 14 amino acids. Germline CDR1 reads MNHEY; CDR2 reads SVGAGI. The trim removed 6 bases at V and 4 bases at J, leaving 5 bases unmatched. The CDR3 DNA is TGTGCCAGCAGCTTCCGGGACAGGGGGTACGAGCAGTACTTC. Residues: CASSFRDRGYEQYF.

This clone showed up just a few times. J is TRBJ2-7 and V is TRBV19; D not resolved. The V end was cut by 5 bases, the J end by 3 bases, with 8 bases between. There are 12 residues in the CDR3. Germline V gives CDR1 LNHDA, CDR2 SQIVND (reference sequence). The CDR3 region has the DNA TGTGCCAGTAGTGGTCAAAACTACGAGCAGTACTTC. Translated, it gives CASSGQNYEQYF.

This chain uses TRBV4-1 with TRBJ2-7; D gene unclear. Trimming removed 0 bases from V and 2 bases from J, with 14 bases in between. Germline-derived CDR1 and CDR2 are MGHRA and YSYEKL. The length of the CDR3 is 16 residues. The CDR3, as DNA: TGCGCCAGCAGCCAAGATGTGACTCCTCCGGCCTACGAGCAGTACTTC. This sequence encodes CASSQDVTPPAYEQYF.

The chain has TRBV6-5 and TRBJ2-7; 9 bases are a match to TRBD2. The J segment lost 5 bases and the V segment lost 2 bases, leaving 4 bases of the junction unmatched. From germline, CDR1 is MNHEY and CDR2 SVGAGI. CDR3 length: 14 residues. The CDR3 nucleotides are TGTGCCAGCAGTTACGCGGGGGGGCGGAACGAGCAGTACTTC. It codes for CASSYAGGRNEQYF.

The rearrangement uses TRBV7-2 and TRBJ1-3; tentative D call: TRBD1 (5 bases). The V end lost 0 bases, the J end lost 4 bases, and 13 bases lay between the germline ends. The CDR3 consists of 16 residues. Germline assignment: CDR1 SGHTA and CDR2 FQGNSA. The CDR3 protein is CASSLAAAGIGNTIYF. The CDR3 DNA reads TGTGCCAGCAGCTTAGCGGCGGCAGGGATCGGAAACACCATATATTTT.

This chain uses TRBV2 with TRBJ2-1; TRBD2 might be the D (6 bases). Trimming took off 7 bases at V and 4 bases at J, with 11 bases between the two ends. Germline V gives CDR1 SNHLY, CDR2 FYNNEI. This CDR3 spans 13 amino acids. The chain's CDR3 is CASKRAGYNEQFF. The CDR3, as DNA: TGTGCCAGCAAGAGGGCGGGGTACAATGAGCAGTTCTTC. Full variable domain (rest looked up from reference TRBV2 and TRBJ2-1): EPEVTQTPSHQVTQMGQEVILRCVPISNHLYFYWYRQILGQKVEFLVSFYNNEISEKSEIFDDQFSVERPDGSNFTLKIRSTKLEDSAMYFCASKRAGYNEQFFGPGTRLTVL.

This sequence joins TRBV28 and TRBJ1-2; 7 bases agree with TRBD1. CDR3 length equals 15 residues. CDR1 is MDHEN and CDR2 is SYDVKM in the germline V gene. V trimming: 3 bases; J trimming: 3 bases; junction bases outside the gene matches: 7. The CDR3 DNA follows: TGTGCCAGCAGTTTGGCACAGGGGAATGACTATGGCTACACCTTC. Translated: CASSLAQGNDYGYTF.

V is TRBV6-4 and J is TRBJ2-7; 7 bases fit TRBD2. This CDR3 spans 16 amino acids. With 3 bases clipped from V and 3 bases from J, the junction kept 11 bases outside the gene matches. The germline gives CDR1 MRHNA, CDR2 SNTAGT. CDR3 amino acids: CASSDRESAGDYEQYF. The CDR3 DNA sequence: TGTGCCAGCAGTGATAGGGAGAGCGCGGGAGACTACGAGCAGTACTTC.

The genes are TRBV6-2 or TRBV6-3 and TRBJ2-7, with TRBD1 as a possible D gene (5 bases). The CDR3 is made up of 13 amino acids. The V end was cut by 0 bases, the J end by 3 bases, with 6 bases between. Germline V gives CDR1 MNHEY, CDR2 SVGEGT. The CDR3 loop is CASSYSQDYEQYF. CDR3 in DNA: TGTGCCAGCAGTTACTCACAGGACTACGAGCAGTACTTC.

CDR3 nucleotide sequence: TGTGCCAGCAGTCCACAGGGATTCTACGAGCAGTACTTC. Translation: CASSPQGFYEQYF. This chain uses TRBV28 with TRBJ2-7; possibly TRBD1 for D (6 bases). CDR3 length equals 13 residues. Germline V gene sequence: CDR1 MDHEN, CDR2 SYDVKM. The V end lost 5 bases, the J end lost 3 bases, and 11 bases lay between the germline ends.

This clone was observed once. As DNA, the CDR3 is TGTGCCAGCAGTTTCGAGGGGTTGAAAGACGAGCAGTACTTC. It specifies CASSFEGLKDEQYF. This rearrangement joins TRBV28 to TRBJ2-7, with D perhaps matching TRBD1 or TRBD2 (5 bases each). V dropped 3 bases and J dropped 5 bases, with 14 bases sitting between them. Germline V CDR1 and CDR2: MDHEN, SYDVKM. The CDR3 spans 14 residues.

V is TRBV27 and J is TRBJ2-1; 13 bases map to TRBD2. The V segment lost 4 bases and the J segment 7 bases; nucleotides outside the gene matches: 7. This CDR3 region has 16 residues. CDR1 and CDR2 from the germline V gene are MNHEY and SMNVEV (reference sequence). The CDR3 nucleotides read TGTGCCAGCAGTTCCGAAGGACTAGCGGGAGTTAATGAGCAGTTCTTC. It encodes CASSSEGLAGVNEQFF.

The rearrangement uses TRBV30 and TRBJ1-6; 8 nucleotides match TRBD1. The CDR3 is 13 residues long. The germline gives CDR1 GTSNPN, CDR2 SVGIG (reference sequence). Trimming cost V 7 bases and J 6 bases; bases outside gene matches: 5. CDR3 coding DNA: TGTGCCTCGGACAGGGAGCTTAATTCACCCCTCCACTTT. It encodes CASDRELNSPLHF.

The V call is TRBV3-1 (or the pseudogene TRBV3-2), the J call TRBJ2-3; tentative D call: TRBD2 (7 bases). V lost 4 bases to trimming and J lost 0 bases, with 17 bases between them. Germline V lookup: CDR1 LGHDT, CDR2 YNNKEL (reference sequence). The CDR3 sequence is 17 residues long. Written as DNA, the CDR3 is TGTGCCAGCAGCCCAACCGAGACGGGGGGCAGCACAGATACGCAGTATTTT. It yields the protein CASSPTETGGSTDTQYF.

The chain couples TRBV5-4 to TRBJ2-7; D perhaps matches TRBD1 (5 bases). The CDR3 runs 13 residues. V was pared by 2 bases and J by 2 bases, with 8 bases between. Germline assignment: CDR1 SGHNT and CDR2 YYREEE (reference sequence). CDR3 DNA: TGTGCCAGCAGCTTTTCACAGGCCTACGAGCAGTACTTC. Protein: CASSFSQAYEQYF.

This sequence joins TRBV5-1 and TRBJ1-5, with D possibly matching TRBD1 (5 bases). V lost 2 bases to trimming and J lost 6 bases, with 15 bases between them. The CDR3 consists of 15 residues. The germline gives CDR1 SGHRS, CDR2 YFSETQ. The DNA of the CDR3 is TGCGCCAGCAGCTTTGGCACAGGATTAGGTCAGCCCCAGCATTTT. Its translation is CASSFGTGLGQPQHF.

The genes are TRBV24-1 and TRBJ2-5; 7 bases line up with TRBD2. This CDR3 comprises 13 residues. CDR1 KGHDR and CDR2 SFDVKD come from the germline V gene. The trim removed 6 bases at V and 4 bases at J, leaving 4 bases unmatched. CDR3 nucleotides: TGTGCCACCAGTACTAGCGACGCAGAGACCCAGTACTTC. Amino acids: CATSTSDAETQYF.

The chain couples TRBV5-8 to TRBJ1-5; D is unclear. V lost 1 base and J lost 1, with 9 bases in between. CDR3 length: 15 amino acids. Germline V lookup: CDR1 SGHTS, CDR2 YDEGEE. The CDR3 loop is CASSLSIDSNQPQHF. The CDR3 region has the DNA TGTGCCAGCAGCTTGTCTATCGACAGCAATCAGCCCCAGCATTTT. The full variable domain, completed using reference TRBV5-8 and TRBJ1-5, is EAGVTQSPTHLIKTRGQQATLRCSPISGHTSVYWYQQALGLGLQFLLWYDEGEERNRGNFPPRFSGRQFPNYSSELNVNALELEDSALYLCASSLSIDSNQPQHFGDGTRLSIL.

V gene TRBV16 combines with J gene TRBJ2-7; D unresolved. Germline assignment: CDR1 KGHSY and CDR2 FQNENV. V was pared by 0 bases and J by 6 bases, with 12 bases between. The CDR3 sequence is 14 residues long. The chain's CDR3 is CASSQSRNTAEQYF. The CDR3 DNA is TGTGCCAGCAGCCAATCCCGAAACACAGCCGAGCAGTACTTC.